The rows below give T cell receptor beta chains drawn from one sample of a study of blood T cell repertoires in COVID-19. Assay used: immunoSEQ multiplex PCR; TCRdb lists only in-frame clones, some missing. The data contain 310,000 or so clones, 87% of them singletons. Sample: PBMCs or T cells enriched from blood (not recorded which). The source of these receptors is a woman aged 18-29 years who had recovered from COVID-19. Each CDR3 is given with its conserved first and last residue. Each record gives: D gene, V gene, clone size, CDR3 length, J gene, CDR3 DNA, CDR3 protein. D genes are given only for firm matches. Only part of the rows carry a size: once, few, many, or a class if the clone is expanded.

d_call: NA; v_call: TRBV9; clone_size: NA; cdr3_length: 14; j_call: TRBJ1-6; cdr3_nt: TGTGCCAGCAGCCCCGGGGGTGGTAATTCACCCCTCCACTTT; cdr3_aa: CASSPGGGNSPLHF
d_call: TRBD2; v_call: TRBV5-1; clone_size: NA; cdr3_length: 18; j_call: TRBJ2-1; cdr3_nt: TGCGCCAGCAGCTTGACTAGCGGGAGTAGGGCCGTGGGGAATGAGCAGTTCTTC; cdr3_aa: CASSLTSGSRAVGNEQFF
d_call: NA; v_call: TRBV3-1/TRBV3-2; clone_size: NA; cdr3_length: 15; j_call: TRBJ2-4; cdr3_nt: TGTGCCAGCAGCCATTCGTCCGGGACAACAAACATTCAGTACTTC; cdr3_aa: CASSHSSGTTNIQYF
d_call: NA; v_call: TRBV18; clone_size: NA; cdr3_length: 18; j_call: TRBJ2-2; cdr3_nt: TGTGCCAGCTCACCATTAGCACCCAGTGTTGGCCGCACCGGGGAGCTGTTTTTT; cdr3_aa: CASSPLAPSVGRTGELFF
d_call: TRBD1; v_call: TRBV19; clone_size: NA; cdr3_length: 14; j_call: TRBJ1-1; cdr3_nt: TGTGCCAGTAGTATCGGACAGGGACCCACTGAAGCTTTCTTT; cdr3_aa: CASSIGQGPTEAFF
d_call: NA; v_call: TRBV12-3/TRBV12-4; clone_size: NA; cdr3_length: 12; j_call: TRBJ2-1; cdr3_nt: TGTGCCAGCAGTTCAGCCTATAATGGGCAGTTCTTC; cdr3_aa: CASSSAYNGQFF
d_call: NA; v_call: TRBV9; clone_size: NA; cdr3_length: 13; j_call: TRBJ1-5; cdr3_nt: TGTGCCAGCAGCGAACAGGGTCTCCCGCCCCAGCATTTT; cdr3_aa: CASSEQGLPPQHF
d_call: NA; v_call: TRBV27; clone_size: NA; cdr3_length: 13; j_call: TRBJ1-2; cdr3_nt: TGTGCCAGCAGTTACGACAGGCATGGTGGCTACACCTTC; cdr3_aa: CASSYDRHGGYTF
d_call: NA; v_call: TRBV19; clone_size: NA; cdr3_length: 13; j_call: TRBJ2-5; cdr3_nt: TGTGCCAGTAGTGATCGGGAGAGGGAGACCCAGTACTTC; cdr3_aa: CASSDRERETQYF
d_call: TRBD1; v_call: TRBV25-1; clone_size: NA; cdr3_length: 13; j_call: TRBJ1-1; cdr3_nt: TGTGCCAGCAGAGAGACAGGGGGAACTGAAGCTTTCTTT; cdr3_aa: CASRETGGTEAFF
d_call: NA; v_call: TRBV2; clone_size: NA; cdr3_length: 14; j_call: TRBJ1-6; cdr3_nt: TGTGCCAGCAGCGCGGGACGGGGCCAATCACCCCTCCACTTT; cdr3_aa: CASSAGRGQSPLHF
d_call: TRBD1; v_call: TRBV2; clone_size: NA; cdr3_length: 16; j_call: TRBJ1-5; cdr3_nt: TGTGCCAGCAGCGCGAGGGGAGGACAGGGGAATCAGCCCCAGCATTTT; cdr3_aa: CASSARGGQGNQPQHF
d_call: NA; v_call: TRBV28; clone_size: once; cdr3_length: 14; j_call: TRBJ2-7; cdr3_nt: TGTGCCAGCAGTTTATCAGTGAACTCCTACGAGCAGTACTTC; cdr3_aa: CASSLSVNSYEQYF
d_call: TRBD2; v_call: TRBV13; clone_size: NA; cdr3_length: 15; j_call: TRBJ2-7; cdr3_nt: TGTGCCAGCAGCCCCATATGGGGACTAGCGGACGAGCAGTACTTC; cdr3_aa: CASSPIWGLADEQYF
d_call: NA; v_call: TRBV3-1/TRBV3-2; clone_size: once; cdr3_length: 13; j_call: TRBJ1-2; cdr3_nt: TGTGCCAGCAGCCAACCGGGCCGGGGGGGCTACACCTTC; cdr3_aa: CASSQPGRGGYTF
d_call: NA; v_call: TRBV4-2; clone_size: NA; cdr3_length: 14; j_call: TRBJ2-7; cdr3_nt: TGTGCCAGCAGCCAGACGGACTCAAACTACGAGCAGTACTTC; cdr3_aa: CASSQTDSNYEQYF
d_call: NA; v_call: TRBV7-6; clone_size: NA; cdr3_length: 14; j_call: TRBJ1-2; cdr3_nt: TGTGCCAGCAGCTCTACGCGTACTGCGGGTGGCTACACCTTC; cdr3_aa: CASSSTRTAGGYTF
d_call: TRBD1; v_call: TRBV4-1; clone_size: NA; cdr3_length: 13; j_call: TRBJ1-1; cdr3_nt: TGCGCCAGCAGCCAAGGACAGGGACTTGAAGCTTTCTTT; cdr3_aa: CASSQGQGLEAFF
d_call: NA; v_call: TRBV12-3/TRBV12-4; clone_size: NA; cdr3_length: 13; j_call: TRBJ1-2; cdr3_nt: TGTGCCAGCAGTTGGGGCGGGGCCTATGGCTACACCTTC; cdr3_aa: CASSWGGAYGYTF
d_call: NA; v_call: TRBV19; clone_size: NA; cdr3_length: 13; j_call: TRBJ1-5; cdr3_nt: TGTGCCAGTAGTGCAGTTAGCAATCAGCCCCAGCATTTT; cdr3_aa: CASSAVSNQPQHF
d_call: NA; v_call: TRBV5-6; clone_size: NA; cdr3_length: 15; j_call: TRBJ1-1; cdr3_nt: TGTGCCAGCAGCTTGGTGGACATCCAGAACACTGAAGCTTTCTTT; cdr3_aa: CASSLVDIQNTEAFF
d_call: TRBD2; v_call: TRBV28; clone_size: NA; cdr3_length: 14; j_call: TRBJ2-1; cdr3_nt: TGTGCCAGCAGCCTTACTAGCGGGGTCAATGAGCAGTTCTTC; cdr3_aa: CASSLTSGVNEQFF
d_call: NA; v_call: TRBV10-3; clone_size: NA; cdr3_length: 12; j_call: TRBJ1-1; cdr3_nt: TGTGCCATCAGTGCAATGGGGCGCGAAGCTTTCTTT; cdr3_aa: CAISAMGREAFF
d_call: TRBD2; v_call: TRBV7-7; clone_size: NA; cdr3_length: 15; j_call: TRBJ2-7; cdr3_nt: TGTGCCAGCAGCCTGGGACTAGCGGGAGAAACCGAGCAGTACTTC; cdr3_aa: CASSLGLAGETEQYF
d_call: TRBD1; v_call: TRBV6-5; clone_size: NA; cdr3_length: 14; j_call: TRBJ1-1; cdr3_nt: TGTGCCAGCAGTCGACAGGGTACGAACACTGAAGCTTTCTTT; cdr3_aa: CASSRQGTNTEAFF
d_call: NA; v_call: TRBV2; clone_size: NA; cdr3_length: 14; j_call: TRBJ1-4; cdr3_nt: TGTGCCAGCTCCCAAGGAGCGGCTAATGAAAAACTGTTTTTT; cdr3_aa: CASSQGAANEKLFF
d_call: NA; v_call: TRBV6-6; clone_size: NA; cdr3_length: 16; j_call: TRBJ2-1; cdr3_nt: TGTGCCAGCAGTTACTCGTACACTAGTGTTACCAATGAGCAGTTCTTC; cdr3_aa: CASSYSYTSVTNEQFF
d_call: TRBD1; v_call: TRBV7-9; clone_size: NA; cdr3_length: 14; j_call: TRBJ2-7; cdr3_nt: TGTGCCAGCAGCATCCGGGACAGCAGCTACGAGCAGTACTTC; cdr3_aa: CASSIRDSSYEQYF
d_call: NA; v_call: TRBV19; clone_size: NA; cdr3_length: 13; j_call: TRBJ2-2; cdr3_nt: TGTGCCAGTAGTCCGGACTTATCCGGGGAGCTGTTTTTT; cdr3_aa: CASSPDLSGELFF
d_call: TRBD1; v_call: TRBV7-9; clone_size: NA; cdr3_length: 15; j_call: TRBJ1-5; cdr3_nt: TGTGCCAGCAGCTTAACGGGACAGAGCAATCAGCCCCAGCATTTT; cdr3_aa: CASSLTGQSNQPQHF
d_call: NA; v_call: TRBV7-9; clone_size: NA; cdr3_length: 15; j_call: TRBJ2-4; cdr3_nt: TGTGCCAGCAGCTTGTCGGGACACACAAGAAACATTCAGTACTTC; cdr3_aa: CASSLSGHTRNIQYF
d_call: TRBD2; v_call: TRBV7-2; clone_size: NA; cdr3_length: 15; j_call: TRBJ2-5; cdr3_nt: TGTGCCAGCAGCTTTCCACTAGCGGGGCAAGAGACCCAGTACTTC; cdr3_aa: CASSFPLAGQETQYF
d_call: NA; v_call: TRBV19; clone_size: NA; cdr3_length: 12; j_call: TRBJ2-7; cdr3_nt: TGTGCCAGTAGTGGACTGGGTACCGAGCAGTACTTC; cdr3_aa: CASSGLGTEQYF